The rows below give T cell receptor beta chains drawn from one sample of a study of early T cells in non-severe SARS-CoV-2 infection. TCRdb called the 5' RACE reads again in MiXCR, with one record for every CDR3 protein. This table holds around 80,000 distinct CDR3 sequences, about 10% found once. The sample in question was whole blood, obtained at baseline. The origin of the receptors is an adult who was a healthcare worker with PCR-confirmed SARS-CoV-2 infection or an uninfected control (not recorded which). Both conserved end residues are part of each CDR3.

12,TRBJ2-3,TRBV29-1,CSVSGSADTQYF
14,TRBJ2-5,TRBV7-8,CASSLTGTIETQYF
13,TRBJ2-1,TRBV5-4,CASSLKAVNEQFF
16,TRBJ1-4,TRBV5-1,CASSSDLTTANEKLFF
16,TRBJ1-3,TRBV28,CASRTRQGRPGNTIYF
14,TRBJ2-5,TRBV6-5,CASSYEMVAETQYF
14,TRBJ1-1,TRBV20-1,CSATRQGLNTEAFF
13,TRBJ1-4,TRBV29-1,CSAVFGVNEKLFF
15,TRBJ1-5,TRBV28,CASSFIQVLVQPQHF
14,TRBJ1-2,TRBV5-1,CASSLGDAYYGYTF
16,TRBJ2-7,TRBV12-3/TRBV12-4,CASSFYGTGKNYEQYF
13,TRBJ1-1,TRBV7-7,CASSAAANTEAFF
14,TRBJ2-1,TRBV6-2/TRBV6-3,CASRPDPQPYEQFF
15,TRBJ1-3,TRBV7-9,CASSQRSPTGNTIYF
14,TRBJ2-5,TRBV6-5,CASSVSGAGETQYF
16,TRBJ2-3,TRBV7-9,CASSLNVLEGTDTQYF
16,TRBJ1-3,TRBV30,CAWSGGPERSGNTIYF
14,TRBJ2-7,TRBV7-2,CASSPGTRGREQYF
13,TRBJ2-7,TRBV20-1,CSASPPRAYEQYF
14,TRBJ2-7,TRBV14,CASSQVRRSYEQYF
12,TRBJ2-7,TRBV29-1,CSVETGAYEQYF
14,TRBJ1-1,TRBV6-2/TRBV6-3,CASSLRRGATEAFF
12,TRBJ1-2,TRBV20-1,CSATIGVYGYTF
15,TRBJ2-2,TRBV7-2,CASSLRLGNTGELFF
12,TRBJ2-5,TRBV7-9,CASSNLAETQYF
17,TRBJ2-3,TRBV9,CASSVAASGGAADTQYF
15,TRBJ1-6,TRBV29-1,CSVVLSGATNSPLHF
15,TRBJ1-1,TRBV5-6,CASSFLGAENTEAFF